This T cell receptor beta chain is from a study of response to subunit inactivated influenza vaccine. Overall study findings and caveats: Each seasonal influenza vaccination recruits few new T cells, the authors suggested.

TCRdb processed the RT-PCR reads anew with MiXCR; each CDR3 protein has one entry. The table lists more than 400,000 distinct CDR3 sequences, 9.5% to 12% of them singletons. This CDR3 contains 15 residues. CDR1 is SGHTS, CDR2 YDEGEE, per germline. The ends were cut back, 3 bases at V and 0 bases at J, with 7 bases in the middle. On this clonotype: Its antigen remains unknown.

This chain uses TRBV5-8 with TRBJ1-6; no definite D call. The TCR was taken from a man aged 45 to 65 who received an inactivated influenza vaccine. The sample in question was PBMCs from blood, obtained roughly 6 weeks after vaccination. CDR3 loop: CASSSGTSYNSPLHF. The CDR3 nucleotides read TGTGCCAGCAGCTCTGGTACCTCCTATAATTCACCCCTCCACTTT.